This T cell receptor (beta chain) was identified during a study of blood T cell repertoires in COVID-19. Assay used: immunoSEQ multiplex PCR; TCRdb lists only in-frame clones, some missing. Among 50,000 or so clones, over 75% were seen once, and the ten largest hold approximately 7.1%. In its sample, this clone was seen once. Germline V CDR1 and CDR2: MNHEY, SVGAGI. J was trimmed by 3 bases and V by 3 bases; bases with no gene match: 8. The CDR3 has 15 residues. The receptor comes from a man in his fifties or sixties with active COVID-19. The sequenced sample consisted of peripheral blood. The chain combines TRBV6-5 with TRBJ2-7; TRBD1 matches 7 bases. The CDR3 protein is CASSYQPGTDYEQYF. The CDR3, as DNA: TGTGCCAGCAGTTATCAACCCGGGACAGACTACGAGCAGTACTTC.